The 28 T cell receptor beta chains below all came from one sample that was sequenced in a study of cytomegalovirus exposure and HLA in healthy donors. Vbeta (60) and Jbeta (13) primers were used in the PCR. Repertoires were generated with immunoSEQ multiplex PCR, while TCRdb's copy carries only in-frame clones and drops some. Its table lists just over 150,000 clones. Sequences were obtained from PBMCs. Receptors were obtained from a man aged 30 to 45 in good health and CMV-seronegative.

The chain is built from TRBV7-9 and TRBJ2-5, with D tentatively TRBD1 (5 bases). The DNA matches TRBJ2-7 better at its end, which makes the J call doubtful. This CDR3 region has 14 residues. The germline V gene encodes CDR1 SEHNR and CDR2 FQNEAQ (reference sequence). CDR3 DNA sequence: TGTGCCAGCCAAATTAGGCAGGGCCACTACGAGCAGTACTTC. Protein product: CASQIRQGHYEQYF.

The chain recombines TRBV30 with TRBJ1-1; 10 nucleotides line up with TRBD1. Germline trimming cut 3 bases from V and 1 base from J; bases unmatched to any gene: 8. CDR1 and CDR2 (germline): GTSNPN, SVGIG (reference sequence). There are 16 residues in the CDR3. The CDR3 loop reads CAWRSGTGATNTEAFF. DNA for the CDR3: TGTGCCTGGAGATCCGGGACAGGGGCTACGAACACTGAAGCTTTCTTT.

The gene calls are TRBV10-3 and TRBJ2-7; the D gene is possibly TRBD2 (5 bases). Germline-derived CDR1 and CDR2 are ENHRY and SYGVKD. This CDR3 has 16 residues. V lost 0 bases and J lost 7, with 19 bases in between. The CDR3 loop reads CAISESGASTVLEQYF. The CDR3 DNA reads as TGTGCCATCAGTGAGTCGGGAGCATCAACGGTCTTAGAGCAGTACTTC.

The chain is built from TRBV9 and TRBJ2-3; TRBD2 matches at 8 bases. CDR3 length: 14 amino acids. CDR1 and CDR2 from the germline V gene are SGDLS and YYNGEE. V was clipped by 4 bases and J by 0 bases; unmatched bases: 1. CDR3 sequence: CASSTSGSTDTQYF. The DNA of the CDR3 is TGTGCCAGCAGCACTAGCGGCAGCACAGATACGCAGTATTTT.

In DNA, the CDR3 is TGTGCCAGCACGTACCCGGGTCTCCTCGGCGAGCAGTACTTC. This translates into CASTYPGLLGEQYF. V usage is TRBV7-2 and J usage is TRBJ2-7; D not resolved. The V gene's germline CDR1 is SGHTA and CDR2 FQGNSA. CDR3 length: 14 amino acids. With 7 bases removed from V and 6 bases from J, the gap between germline ends came to 19 bases. The whole variable domain, filled in from reference TRBV7-2 and TRBJ2-7, reads GAGVSQSPSNKVTEKGKDVELRCDPISGHTALYWYRQSLGQGLEFLIYFQGNSAPDKSGLPSDRFSAERTGGSVSTLTIQRTQQEDSAVYLCASTYPGLLGEQYFGPGTRLTVT.

This rearrangement joins TRBV28 to TRBJ2-7; 7 bases are shared with TRBD1. Losses at the gene ends were 5 bases for V and 4 bases for J; bases not matched to a gene: 5. Germline V gives CDR1 MDHEN, CDR2 SYDVKM. The CDR3 runs 13 residues. CDR3 nucleotides: TGTGCCAGCAGTATCAACAGGGGATACGAGCAGTACTTC. Its protein product is CASSINRGYEQYF.

The V and J genes are TRBV18 and TRBJ1-1; D possibly corresponds to TRBD1 (5 bases). This CDR3 has 15 amino acids. The V and J ends lost 3 bases and 4 bases respectively, with 15 bases between them. The germline V gene encodes CDR1 KGHSH and CDR2 LQKENI. The CDR3 coding sequence is TGTGCCAGCTCACCCTCGTCTTCAAGGGGCACTGAAGCTTTCTTT. Protein product: CASSPSSSRGTEAFF. The complete variable domain, with remaining parts taken from reference TRBV18 and TRBJ1-1, reads NAGVMQNPRHLVRRRGQEARLRCSPMKGHSHVYWYRQLPEEGLKFMVYLQKENIIDESGMPKERFSAEFPKEGPSILRIQQVVRGDSAAYFCASSPSSSRGTEAFFGQGTRLTVV.

The chain has TRBV7-3 and TRBJ1-4; the D gene is possibly TRBD1 (6 bases). Looked up from germline, CDR1 is SGHTA and CDR2 is FQGTGA. The CDR3 covers 13 residues. Trimming shortened V by 5 bases and J by 7 bases, and 11 bases separated the two germline ends. DNA of the CDR3: TGTGCCAGCAGCCCAGGGGAGGGTGAAAAACTGTTTTTT. Amino acids: CASSPGEGEKLFF.

The V and J genes are TRBV10-2 and TRBJ1-1; 8 nucleotides align to TRBD1. Germline trimming cut 5 bases from V and 1 base from J; bases unmatched to any gene: 6. The CDR3 runs 15 residues. Germline V gene data show CDR1 as WSHSY and CDR2 as SAAADI. The DNA of the CDR3 is TGCGCCAGCAGTTGGGCAGGGGGCCCGAACACTGAAGCTTTCTTT. Its translation: CASSWAGGPNTEAFF.

The V gene is TRBV7-3, the J gene TRBJ2-1, with 7 nucleotides matching TRBD1. The trim removed 6 bases at V and 5 bases at J, leaving 13 bases unmatched. This CDR3 spans 16 amino acids. CDR1 SGHTA and CDR2 FQGTGA come from the germline V gene. CDR3 amino acids: CASSPNRDSVNNEQFF. The CDR3 DNA sequence: TGTGCCAGCAGTCCTAACCGGGACAGCGTTAACAATGAGCAGTTCTTC.

The chain combines TRBV21-1 with TRBJ2-7; the DNA was not compared with TRBD1, the D call given in the table. TRBV21-1 is a pseudogene. The CDR3 extends over 15 amino acids. CDR3 region: CASSTHTGQPYEQYF. CDR3 in DNA: TGTGCCAGCAGCACACACACGGGACAGCCCTACGAGCAGTACTTC.

The chain joins TRBV4-2 to TRBJ2-7; D is ambiguous. Trimming shortened V by 0 bases and J by 0 bases, and 9 bases separated the two germline ends. This CDR3 comprises 15 residues. Germline V gene lookup returns CDR1 LGHNA and CDR2 YNFKEQ. The CDR3 reads CASSQEFVSSYEQYF. CDR3 sequence (DNA): TGTGCCAGCAGCCAAGAGTTTGTCAGCTCCTACGAGCAGTACTTC.

The chain has TRBV30 and TRBJ2-1, with TRBD1 identical over 7 bases. Per the germline V gene, CDR1 is GTSNPN and CDR2 is SVGIG (reference sequence). J lost 12 bases, V lost 0 bases, and 8 bases had no gene match. The CDR3 length is 13 residues. CDR3 in DNA: TGTGCCTGGAGTGTGAGGACGACAGGGTGGCAGTTCTTC. This sequence encodes CAWSVRTTGWQFF.

The chain couples TRBV30 to TRBJ1-5, with TRBD1 matching 7 bases. CDR1 and CDR2 from the germline V gene are GTSNPN and SVGIG (reference sequence). CDR3 size: 15 residues. The V and J ends lost 3 bases and 7 bases, in that order; junction bases with no gene match: 12. Here the CDR3 DNA reads TGTGCCTGGAGCGCTCGAGGGGGCTCGGGGCAGCCCCAGCATTTT. It codes for CAWSARGGSGQPQHF.

As DNA, the CDR3 is TGCGCCAGCAGGAGGACCGGGACAGACTTTCTATATGGCTACACCTTC. Protein: CASRRTGTDFLYGYTF. J is TRBJ1-2 and V is TRBV5-1; 7 bases line up with TRBD1. Germline CDR1 SGHRS, CDR2 YFSETQ. The ends lost 5 bases at V and 5 bases at J; junction bases unmatched: 15. This CDR3 has 16 residues. The full variable domain, its missing parts supplied by reference TRBV5-1 and TRBJ1-2, is KAGVTQTPRYLIKTRGQQVTLSCSPISGHRSVSWYQQTPGQGLQFLFEYFSETQRNKGNFPGRFSGRQFSNSRSEMNVSTLELGDSALYLCASRRTGTDFLYGYTFGSGTRLTVV.

J is TRBJ2-3 and V is TRBV9; D might be TRBD2 (5 bases). Between the trimmed V and J ends, which lost 2 bases and 1 base, there was a span of 8 bases. The CDR3 sequence is 14 residues long. The germline V gene encodes CDR1 SGDLS and CDR2 YYNGEE. The CDR3 here is CASSVGLRTDTQYF. For the CDR3, the DNA is TGTGCCAGCAGCGTCGGACTTCGCACAGATACGCAGTATTTT.

The chain is built from TRBV30 and TRBJ1-6, with 8 nucleotides matching TRBD1. Germline V lookup: CDR1 GTSNPN, CDR2 SVGIG (reference sequence). The CDR3 has 16 residues. The V and J ends lost 2 bases and 5 bases, in that order; junction bases with no gene match: 8. In DNA form, the CDR3 reads TGTGCCTGGAGTTGGACAGGGCGGAGGAATAATTCACCCCTCCACTTT. Its translation: CAWSWTGRRNNSPLHF.

This chain uses TRBV7-6 with TRBJ2-5; the match to TRBD2 covers 10 bases. The CDR3 runs 15 residues. Trimming removed 8 bases from V and 2 bases from J; junction bases left unmatched: 8. Germline assignment: CDR1 SGHVS and CDR2 FNYEAQ. CDR3 residues: CASAPTSGPQETQYF. The CDR3 DNA reads TGTGCCAGCGCACCGACTAGCGGGCCACAAGAGACCCAGTACTTC.

V is TRBV5-1 and J is TRBJ1-6, with 7 positions matching TRBD1. This CDR3 is built from 16 residues. The V gene's germline CDR1 is SGHRS and CDR2 YFSETQ. Trimming took 5 bases from V and 1 from J; bases not matched to a gene: 6. The CDR3: CASRPEGASYNSPLHF. In nucleotides, the CDR3 is TGCGCCAGCAGACCGGAGGGGGCGTCCTATAATTCACCCCTCCACTTT.

This rearrangement joins TRBV27 to TRBJ1-3; TRBD1 aligns across 7 bases. With 6 bases clipped from V and 0 bases from J, the junction kept 2 bases outside the gene matches. Germline V CDR1 and CDR2: MNHEY, SMNVEV (reference sequence). The CDR3 is 14 amino acids. The CDR3 spells CASSNRGSGNTIYF. CDR3 DNA sequence: TGTGCCAGCAGCAACAGGGGCTCTGGAAACACCATATATTTT.

The chain recombines TRBV5-5 with TRBJ2-7, with 9 bases lining up with TRBD1. Germline CDR1 SGHKS, CDR2 YYEKEE (reference sequence). This CDR3 is built from 14 residues. V lost 3 bases, J lost 3 bases, and 4 bases stayed unmatched. The CDR3 region is CASSWGGQGYEQYF. Here the CDR3 DNA reads TGTGCCAGCAGCTGGGGGGGACAGGGCTACGAGCAGTACTTC.

The chain carries TRBV29-1 and TRBJ2-1; possible D gene TRBD1, 6 bases. The CDR3 totals 16 residues. Trimming cost V 4 bases and J 1 base, with 17 bases left between them. Per the germline V gene, CDR1 is SQVTM and CDR2 is ANQGSEA. The CDR3 nucleotides are TGCAGCGTTGTCATGGCAGGGGTGTTATCCTACAATGAGCAGTTCTTC. This codes for CSVVMAGVLSYNEQFF.

The V call is TRBV27, the J call TRBJ1-4; 7 bases fit TRBD1. With V trimmed by 4 bases and J by 8 bases, 7 bases remained unmatched. This CDR3 is 14 amino acids long. The germline gives CDR1 MNHEY, CDR2 SMNVEV (reference sequence). The CDR3 region is CASSSDRATEKLFF. The CDR3 DNA follows: TGTGCCAGCAGTTCCGACAGGGCAACCGAAAAACTGTTTTTT.

In nucleotides, the CDR3 is TGTGCCACCAGCCTACTAGCGGGAGGTGGCGAGCAGTACTTC. It specifies CATSLLAGGGEQYF. The rearrangement uses TRBV15 and TRBJ2-7; 12 bases align to TRBD2. Germline V CDR1 and CDR2: LNHNV, YYDKDF (reference sequence). The V and J ends lost 5 bases and 6 bases, in that order; junction bases with no gene match: 5. The CDR3 runs 14 residues.

This chain joins TRBV5-5 and TRBJ1-1; the D is unclear. Trimming removed 2 bases from V and 4 bases from J, with 12 bases in between. Germline CDR1 is SGHKS and CDR2 is YYEKEE (reference sequence). The CDR3 loop spans 14 amino acids. CDR3 DNA: TGTGCCAGCAGCTTCGGTCGGAGAGGCACTGAAGCTTTCTTT. Translating gives CASSFGRRGTEAFF.

The chain employs TRBV5-1 and TRBJ1-4, with a tentative D call TRBD1 (6 bases). Germline CDR1 reads SGHRS; CDR2 reads YFSETQ. Trimming shortened V by 4 bases and J by 5 bases, and 15 bases separated the two germline ends. CDR3 length: 15 residues. CDR3 amino acids: CASSITGSINEKLFF. As DNA, the CDR3 is TGCGCCAGCAGCATTACAGGGTCCATCAATGAAAAACTGTTTTTT.

The V gene is TRBV5-1, the J gene TRBJ1-4; tentative D call: TRBD1 (5 bases). The germline CDR1 and CDR2 sequences are SGHRS and YFSETQ. This CDR3 region has 14 residues. V was shortened by 4 bases and J by 5 bases, with 12 bases between the two germline ends. The DNA for the CDR3 is TGCGCCAGCAGCACGGGACTACAGAATGAAAAACTGTTTTTT. Encoded protein: CASSTGLQNEKLFF.

The chain is built from TRBV7-8 and TRBJ1-1; D is unclear. CDR1 SGHVS and CDR2 FQNEAQ come from the germline V gene. Trimming cost V 1 base and J 4 bases, with 22 bases left between them. The CDR3 contains 18 residues. Here the CDR3 DNA reads TGTGCCAGCAGCTTAGAAATGGCGGGAGCCTTCCTGAGCACTGAAGCTTTCTTT. This codes for CASSLEMAGAFLSTEAFF.